Listed below are T cell receptor beta chains from one sample, sequenced in a study of blood T cell repertoires in COVID-19. Sequencing was performed with immunoSEQ multiplex PCR; in TCRdb, only in-frame clones are kept and a portion is missing. The sample lists 300,000 to 350,000 clones, 90% to 95% seen once, with about 4.2% in the top ten. Material: PBMCs or T cells enriched from blood (not recorded which). The receptors were gathered from a woman in her 30s who had been exposed to COVID-19. CDR3s include the opening cysteine and the closing phenylalanine or tryptophan. The order of the fields is V gene, J gene, clone size, CDR3 protein. Not every row has a clone size; where given, it reads once, few, many or a size class.

V gene: TRBV5-1; J gene: TRBJ2-7; clone size: once; CDR3 protein: CASSSSTSSSAEQYF
V gene: TRBV10-3; J gene: TRBJ1-5; clone size: .; CDR3 protein: CAISETGVSNQPQHF
V gene: TRBV3-1/TRBV3-2; J gene: TRBJ2-3; clone size: .; CDR3 protein: CASSSRTSRLLTDTQYF
V gene: TRBV30; J gene: TRBJ1-1; clone size: .; CDR3 protein: CAWRPRGGSTEAFF
V gene: TRBV5-6; J gene: TRBJ2-3; clone size: .; CDR3 protein: CASSVLPGSTHTDTQYF
V gene: TRBV5-8; J gene: TRBJ2-7; clone size: few; CDR3 protein: CASSLRRGDYEQYF
V gene: TRBV27; J gene: TRBJ2-3; clone size: once; CDR3 protein: CASILKTSGVGQYF
V gene: TRBV19; J gene: TRBJ2-7; clone size: .; CDR3 protein: CASSVSGDLAYEQYF
V gene: TRBV5-8; J gene: TRBJ1-1; clone size: .; CDR3 protein: CASSLTVNTEAFF
V gene: TRBV6-4; J gene: TRBJ2-2; clone size: .; CDR3 protein: CASSDRASGGGNAGELFF
V gene: TRBV5-1; J gene: TRBJ2-3; clone size: .; CDR3 protein: CASSLAGTGVVDTQYF
V gene: TRBV19; J gene: TRBJ1-1; clone size: .; CDR3 protein: CASSPGHLAEAFF
V gene: TRBV4-1; J gene: TRBJ2-2; clone size: few; CDR3 protein: CASSPYRKSTGELFF
V gene: TRBV4-1; J gene: TRBJ1-5; clone size: once; CDR3 protein: CASSRTGGNQPQHF
V gene: TRBV10-3; J gene: TRBJ1-3; clone size: .; CDR3 protein: CAIRGGLYSGTIYF
V gene: TRBV6-5; J gene: TRBJ2-5; clone size: .; CDR3 protein: CASISQRRGKTQYF
V gene: TRBV27; J gene: TRBJ1-2; clone size: .; CDR3 protein: CASSSRETAKIGYTF
V gene: TRBV10-3; J gene: TRBJ1-1; clone size: .; CDR3 protein: CAISGTGGGRAEAFF
V gene: TRBV27; J gene: TRBJ2-5; clone size: .; CDR3 protein: CASSPGSGGLAETQYF
V gene: TRBV7-2; J gene: TRBJ2-3; clone size: .; CDR3 protein: CASSLSAGGRTDTQYF
V gene: TRBV11-2; J gene: TRBJ2-2; clone size: .; CDR3 protein: CASSPWTANTGELFF
V gene: TRBV7-8; J gene: TRBJ2-5; clone size: .; CDR3 protein: CASSEPGEETQYF
V gene: TRBV11-2; J gene: TRBJ2-7; clone size: .; CDR3 protein: CASSLGGRYEQYF
V gene: TRBV19; J gene: TRBJ1-4; clone size: .; CDR3 protein: CASSRTGVEKLFF
V gene: TRBV5-1; J gene: TRBJ2-3; clone size: .; CDR3 protein: CASSLVRISTDTQYF
V gene: TRBV5-5; J gene: TRBJ2-5; clone size: .; CDR3 protein: CASSLAPQETQYF
V gene: TRBV14; J gene: TRBJ1-3; clone size: .; CDR3 protein: CASSQGAYTGNTIYF
V gene: TRBV6-5; J gene: TRBJ1-2; clone size: .; CDR3 protein: CASSARGRRYGYTF
V gene: TRBV2; J gene: TRBJ2-5; clone size: .; CDR3 protein: CASSEALQGSGRLRETQYF
V gene: TRBV6-5; J gene: TRBJ2-3; clone size: once; CDR3 protein: CASVQGIGVDTQYF
V gene: TRBV12-3/TRBV12-4; J gene: TRBJ1-1; clone size: many; CDR3 protein: CASSLGREAFF
V gene: TRBV27; J gene: TRBJ1-2; clone size: .; CDR3 protein: CASSLAGKGHKASRYGYTF
V gene: TRBV5-1; J gene: TRBJ1-4; clone size: .; CDR3 protein: CASSKGLRGMNEKLFF
V gene: TRBV5-1; J gene: TRBJ2-3; clone size: .; CDR3 protein: CASSLAGTSGGAMTDTQYF
V gene: TRBV19; J gene: TRBJ2-3; clone size: .; CDR3 protein: CASRRAGGRPDTQYF
V gene: TRBV5-6; J gene: TRBJ1-2; clone size: .; CDR3 protein: CASSLGTLINYGYTF
V gene: TRBV13; J gene: TRBJ2-5; clone size: .; CDR3 protein: CASLRGLAVTRAQYF
V gene: TRBV24-1; J gene: TRBJ1-1; clone size: .; CDR3 protein: CATSDGTEAFF
V gene: TRBV5-1; J gene: TRBJ2-1; clone size: .; CDR3 protein: CASSLWDRAGNEQFF
V gene: TRBV7-2; J gene: TRBJ2-1; clone size: .; CDR3 protein: CASSPLLARRANEQFF
V gene: TRBV7-2; J gene: TRBJ2-5; clone size: .; CDR3 protein: CASSSPRMGGETQYF
V gene: TRBV2; J gene: TRBJ2-1; clone size: .; CDR3 protein: CASSIQGYNEQFF
V gene: TRBV27; J gene: TRBJ2-3; clone size: few; CDR3 protein: CASILRGPTDTQYF
V gene: TRBV27; J gene: TRBJ2-1; clone size: .; CDR3 protein: CASSFQRQDNEQFF
V gene: TRBV18; J gene: TRBJ2-3; clone size: .; CDR3 protein: CASSPAGGYSTDTQYF
V gene: TRBV7-2; J gene: TRBJ1-2; clone size: .; CDR3 protein: CASSLLGTVNYGYTF
V gene: TRBV7-9; J gene: TRBJ1-5; clone size: .; CDR3 protein: CASSPGQGARSNQPQHF
V gene: TRBV11-1; J gene: TRBJ2-7; clone size: .; CDR3 protein: CASSLDPSSYEQYF
V gene: TRBV2; J gene: TRBJ1-4; clone size: .; CDR3 protein: CASSQEKLFF
V gene: TRBV2; J gene: TRBJ1-3; clone size: .; CDR3 protein: CASSTGSATSGNTIYF
V gene: TRBV5-4; J gene: TRBJ1-2; clone size: once; CDR3 protein: CASTFDPSTGVNYGYTF
V gene: TRBV7-8; J gene: TRBJ1-1; clone size: few; CDR3 protein: CASSIGAGTEAFF
V gene: TRBV5-5; J gene: TRBJ1-1; clone size: .; CDR3 protein: CASSWDWTLNTEAFF
V gene: TRBV20-1; J gene: TRBJ2-1; clone size: .; CDR3 protein: CSASKTSGGYNEQFF
V gene: TRBV11-2; J gene: TRBJ2-7; clone size: .; CDR3 protein: CASSHTSGGYHEQYF
V gene: TRBV3-1/TRBV3-2; J gene: TRBJ2-5; clone size: .; CDR3 protein: CASSRVLVGFGTQYF
V gene: TRBV9; J gene: TRBJ2-3; clone size: .; CDR3 protein: CASSVLTSGVTDTQYF
V gene: TRBV5-1; J gene: TRBJ1-2; clone size: once; CDR3 protein: CASSLAGGVYYGYTF
V gene: TRBV7-9; J gene: TRBJ1-2; clone size: .; CDR3 protein: CASSPYRDRGFSGYTF
V gene: TRBV5-1; J gene: TRBJ2-1; clone size: .; CDR3 protein: CASSQGLAGVGGEQFF